Each of the 6 T cell receptor beta chains below was sequenced from the same sample in a study of identical twins. TCRdb itself ran the 5' RACE reads through MiXCR, one entry per CDR3 protein. The data contain over 550,000 distinct CDR3 sequences, just over 7% of them singletons. These same records also appear under a second study, on yellow fever vaccine responses in identical twins.

What was sequenced was PBMCs. These receptors were obtained from a woman aged 18-30 years in good health.

The table lists this clonotype with many counts. In DNA, the CDR3 is TGCAGCGTGCCGGGACAGGGGGACACCGGGGAGCTGTTTTTT. It specifies CSVPGQGDTGELFF. V and J are TRBV29-1 and TRBJ2-2, with 11 bases matching TRBD1. The junction had 3 bases not matched to a gene; V was cut back by 6 bases and J by 3 bases. CDR3 length equals 14 residues. Germline CDR1 is SQVTM and CDR2 is ANQGSEA.

This clonotype was picked up a small number of times. V usage is TRBV7-8 and J usage is TRBJ1-5; D remains ambiguous. V lost 2 bases and J 0 bases, leaving 8 bases between the germline ends. The CDR3 is made up of 15 amino acids. CDR1 is SGHVS and CDR2 is FQNEAQ in the germline V gene. For the CDR3, the DNA is TGTGCCAGCAGCTTACGGGTATATAGCAATCAGCCCCAGCATTTT. Amino acid sequence: CASSLRVYSNQPQHF.

This clonotype was seen a few times. The rearrangement uses TRBV10-3 and TRBJ1-4; D not resolved. The ends were cut back, 0 bases at V and 7 bases at J, with 15 bases in the middle. The CDR3 has 16 amino acids. Germline-derived CDR1 and CDR2 are ENHRY and SYGVKD. This chain's CDR3 is CAISESGGWSGEKLFF. In DNA form, the CDR3 reads TGTGCCATCAGTGAGTCCGGCGGGTGGAGCGGTGAAAAACTGTTTTTT.

The rearrangement links TRBV20-1 to TRBJ2-7, with 8 positions matching TRBD2. The ends lost 6 bases at V and 2 bases at J; junction bases unmatched: 9. Germline loops: CDR1 DFQATT, CDR2 SNEGSKA (reference sequence). The CDR3 has 14 residues. The CDR3 loop reads CSARGLEGTYEQYF. In DNA, the CDR3 is TGCAGTGCAAGGGGACTAGAAGGGACCTACGAGCAGTACTTC.

This clonotype has at least ten counts. The rearrangement links TRBV15 to TRBJ2-1; D might be TRBD2 (6 bases). CDR1 is LNHNV and CDR2 is YYDKDF in the germline V gene (reference sequence). Trimming stripped 0 bases from V and 3 bases from J, with 15 bases between. The CDR3 is 17 residues long. The CDR3 bases are TGTGCCACCAGCAGAGACGAGGCGGGACCCCTCTACAATGAGCAGTTCTTC. Translating it yields CATSRDEAGPLYNEQFF. The variable domain in full, completed from reference TRBV15 and TRBJ2-1, reads DAMVIQNPRYQVTQFGKPVTLSCSQTLNHNVMYWYQQKSSQAPKLLFHYYDKDFNNEADTPDNFQSRRPNTSFCFLDIRSPGLGDTAMYLCATSRDEAGPLYNEQFFGPGTRLTVL.

This clonotype came up a few times. V and J are TRBV6-2 or TRBV6-3 and TRBJ2-1; the D call may be TRBD1 or TRBD2 (5 bases each). The germline V and J ends were trimmed by 6 bases and 5 bases, with 11 bases remaining between them. The CDR3 is 13 amino acids. The germline CDR1 and CDR2 sequences are MNHEY and SVGEGT. Written as DNA, the CDR3 is TGTGCCAGCAGCCGGGACCCCCACAATGAGCAGTTCTTC. Encoded protein: CASSRDPHNEQFF.